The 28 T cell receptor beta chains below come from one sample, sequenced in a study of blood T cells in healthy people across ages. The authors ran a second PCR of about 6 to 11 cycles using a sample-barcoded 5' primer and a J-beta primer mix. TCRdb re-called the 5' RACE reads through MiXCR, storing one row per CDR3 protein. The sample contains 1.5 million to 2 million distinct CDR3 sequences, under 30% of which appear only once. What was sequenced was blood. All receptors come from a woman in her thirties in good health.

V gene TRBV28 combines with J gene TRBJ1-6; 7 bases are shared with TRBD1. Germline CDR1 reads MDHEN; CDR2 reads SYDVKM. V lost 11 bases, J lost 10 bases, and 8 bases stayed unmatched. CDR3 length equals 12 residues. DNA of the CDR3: TGTGCCGCAGACAGGGAACAATCACCCCTCCACTTT. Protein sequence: CAADREQSPLHF.

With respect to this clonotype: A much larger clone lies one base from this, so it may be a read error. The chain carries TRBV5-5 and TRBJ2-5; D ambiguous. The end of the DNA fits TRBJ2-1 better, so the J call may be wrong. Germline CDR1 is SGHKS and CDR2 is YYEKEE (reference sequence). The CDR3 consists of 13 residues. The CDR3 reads CASSREGQETQFF. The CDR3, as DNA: TGTGCCAGCAGCCGCGAAGGGCAAGAGACCCAGTTCTTC.

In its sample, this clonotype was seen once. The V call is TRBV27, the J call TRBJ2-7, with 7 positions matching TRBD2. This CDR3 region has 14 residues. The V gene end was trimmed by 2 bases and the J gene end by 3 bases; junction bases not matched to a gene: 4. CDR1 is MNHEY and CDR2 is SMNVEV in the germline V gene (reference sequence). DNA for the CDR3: TGTGCCAGCAGTTTACGTGGGAGGGTCTACGAGCAGTACTTC. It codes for CASSLRGRVYEQYF.

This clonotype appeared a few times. The CDR3 loop is CASSLDWPQEQYF. The CDR3 DNA is TGTGCCAGCAGCTTGGACTGGCCCCAAGAGCAGTACTTC. J is TRBJ2-5 and V is TRBV5-5, with D hard to call. The V gene's germline CDR1 is SGHKS and CDR2 YYEKEE (reference sequence). This CDR3 region has 13 residues. V was cut by 0 bases and J by 11 bases, with 14 bases left in between.

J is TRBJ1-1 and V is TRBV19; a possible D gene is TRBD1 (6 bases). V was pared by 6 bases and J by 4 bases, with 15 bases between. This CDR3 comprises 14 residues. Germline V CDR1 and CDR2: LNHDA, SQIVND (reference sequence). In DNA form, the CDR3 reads TGTGCCAGTAGCCCCGAGGGGGGGTTCACTGAAGCTTTCTTT. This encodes CASSPEGGFTEAFF.

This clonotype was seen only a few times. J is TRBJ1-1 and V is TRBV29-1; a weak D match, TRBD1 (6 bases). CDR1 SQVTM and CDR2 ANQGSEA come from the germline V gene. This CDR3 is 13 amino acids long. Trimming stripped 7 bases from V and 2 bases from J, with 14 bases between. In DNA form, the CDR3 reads TGCAGCGCGACCTTACAGGGCAACACTGAAGCTTTCTTT. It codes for CSATLQGNTEAFF. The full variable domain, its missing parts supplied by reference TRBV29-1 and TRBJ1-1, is SAVISQKPSRDICQRGTSLTIQCQVDSQVTMMFWYRQQPGQSLTLIATANQGSEATYESGFVIDKFPISRPNLTFSTLTVSNMSPEDSSIYLCSATLQGNTEAFFGQGTRLTVV.

Written as DNA, the CDR3 is TGTGCCAGCAGAACGGGAGGGATATCCTACGAGCAGTACTTC. Amino acid sequence: CASRTGGISYEQYF. This rearrangement joins TRBV6-2 or TRBV6-3 to TRBJ2-7, with 8 positions matching TRBD2. The trim removed 6 bases at V and 1 base at J, leaving 5 bases unmatched. Germline CDR1 and CDR2: MNHEY and SVGEGT. CDR3 length equals 14 residues.

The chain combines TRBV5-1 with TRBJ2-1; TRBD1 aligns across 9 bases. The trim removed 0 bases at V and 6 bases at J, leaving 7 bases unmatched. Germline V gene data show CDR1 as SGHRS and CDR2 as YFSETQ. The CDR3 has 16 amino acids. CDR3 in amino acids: CASSLGPTTGGNEQFF. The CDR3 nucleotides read TGCGCCAGCAGCTTGGGACCGACGACAGGGGGCAATGAGCAGTTCTTC.

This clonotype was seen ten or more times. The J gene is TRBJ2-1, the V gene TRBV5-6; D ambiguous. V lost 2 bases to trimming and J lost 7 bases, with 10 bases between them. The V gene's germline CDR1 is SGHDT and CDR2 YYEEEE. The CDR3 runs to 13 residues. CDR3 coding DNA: TGTGCCAGCAGCTTAGGGCCGACGAATGAGCAGTTCTTC. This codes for CASSLGPTNEQFF.

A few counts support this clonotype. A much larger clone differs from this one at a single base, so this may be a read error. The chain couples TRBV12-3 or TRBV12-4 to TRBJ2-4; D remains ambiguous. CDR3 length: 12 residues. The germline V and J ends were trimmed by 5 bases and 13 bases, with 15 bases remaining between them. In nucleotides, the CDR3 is TGTGCCAGCAGTCGAAACTACAATGAGCAGTACTTC. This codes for CASSRNYNEQYF.

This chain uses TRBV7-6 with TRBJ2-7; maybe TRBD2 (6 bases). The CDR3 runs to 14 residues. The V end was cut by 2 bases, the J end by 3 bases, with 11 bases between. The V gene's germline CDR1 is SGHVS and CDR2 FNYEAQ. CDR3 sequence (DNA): TGTGCCAGCAGCTTAAAGGAGGGGAACTACGAGCAGTACTTC. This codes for CASSLKEGNYEQYF.

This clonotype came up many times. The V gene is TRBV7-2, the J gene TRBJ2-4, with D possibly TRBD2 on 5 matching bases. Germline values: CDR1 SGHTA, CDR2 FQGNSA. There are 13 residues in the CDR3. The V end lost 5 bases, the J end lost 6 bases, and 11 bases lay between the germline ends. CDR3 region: CASSPAGGNIQYF. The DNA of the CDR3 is TGTGCCAGCAGCCCGGCGGGCGGAAACATTCAGTACTTC. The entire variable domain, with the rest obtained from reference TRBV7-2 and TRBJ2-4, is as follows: GAGVSQSPSNKVTEKGKDVELRCDPISGHTALYWYRQSLGQGLEFLIYFQGNSAPDKSGLPSDRFSAERTGGSVSTLTIQRTQQEDSAVYLCASSPAGGNIQYFGAGTRLSVL.

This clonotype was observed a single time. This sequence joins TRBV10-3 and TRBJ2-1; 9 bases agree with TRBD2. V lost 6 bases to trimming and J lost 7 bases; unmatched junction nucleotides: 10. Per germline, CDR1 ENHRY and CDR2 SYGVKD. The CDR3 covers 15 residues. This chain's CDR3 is CAIRSIIAGVNEQFF. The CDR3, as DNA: TGTGCCATCAGATCAATCATAGCGGGAGTTAATGAGCAGTTCTTC.

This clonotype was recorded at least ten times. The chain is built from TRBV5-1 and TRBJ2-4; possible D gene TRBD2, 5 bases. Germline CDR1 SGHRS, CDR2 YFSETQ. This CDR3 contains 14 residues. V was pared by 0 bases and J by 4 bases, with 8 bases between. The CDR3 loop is CASSLGRLKNIQYF. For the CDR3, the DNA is TGCGCCAGCAGCTTGGGCAGACTAAAAAACATTCAGTACTTC. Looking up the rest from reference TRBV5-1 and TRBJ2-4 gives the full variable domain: KAGVTQTPRYLIKTRGQQVTLSCSPISGHRSVSWYQQTPGQGLQFLFEYFSETQRNKGNFPGRFSGRQFSNSRSEMNVSTLELGDSALYLCASSLGRLKNIQYFGAGTRLSVL.

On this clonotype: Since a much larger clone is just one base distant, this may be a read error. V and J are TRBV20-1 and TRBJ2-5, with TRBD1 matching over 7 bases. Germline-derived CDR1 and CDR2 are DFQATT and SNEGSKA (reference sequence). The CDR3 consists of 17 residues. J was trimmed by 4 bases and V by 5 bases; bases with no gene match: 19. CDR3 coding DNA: TGCAGTGCTGGATCAGTAACGACAGGGCCAACGGGAGAGACCCAGTACTTC. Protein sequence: CSAGSVTTGPTGETQYF.

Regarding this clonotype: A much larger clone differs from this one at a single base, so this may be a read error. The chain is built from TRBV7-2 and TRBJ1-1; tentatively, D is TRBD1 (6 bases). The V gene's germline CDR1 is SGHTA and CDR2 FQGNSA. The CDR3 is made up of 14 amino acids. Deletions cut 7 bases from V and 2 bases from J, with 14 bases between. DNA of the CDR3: TGTGCCAGCAACACCACGGGGGCCAACACTGAAGCTTTCTTT. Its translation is CASNTTGANTEAFF.

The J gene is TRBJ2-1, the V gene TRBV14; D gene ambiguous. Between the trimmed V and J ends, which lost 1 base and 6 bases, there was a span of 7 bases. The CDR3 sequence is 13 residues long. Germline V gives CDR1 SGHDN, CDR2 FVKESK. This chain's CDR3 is CASSQGWLNEQFF. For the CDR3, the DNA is TGTGCCAGCAGCCAAGGTTGGCTCAATGAGCAGTTCTTC.

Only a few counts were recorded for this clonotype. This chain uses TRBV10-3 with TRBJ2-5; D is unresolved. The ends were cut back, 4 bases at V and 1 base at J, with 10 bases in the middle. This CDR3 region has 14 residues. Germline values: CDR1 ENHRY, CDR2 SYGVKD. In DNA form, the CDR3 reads TGTGCCATCAGTGGGGTAGCACCCCAAGAGACCCAGTACTTC. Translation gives CAISGVAPQETQYF.

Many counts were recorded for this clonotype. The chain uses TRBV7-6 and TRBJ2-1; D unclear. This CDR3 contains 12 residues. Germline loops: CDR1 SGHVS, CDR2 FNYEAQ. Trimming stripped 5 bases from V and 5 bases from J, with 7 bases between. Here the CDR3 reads CASSLKHNEQFF. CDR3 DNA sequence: TGTGCCAGCAGCCTAAAACACAATGAGCAGTTCTTC.

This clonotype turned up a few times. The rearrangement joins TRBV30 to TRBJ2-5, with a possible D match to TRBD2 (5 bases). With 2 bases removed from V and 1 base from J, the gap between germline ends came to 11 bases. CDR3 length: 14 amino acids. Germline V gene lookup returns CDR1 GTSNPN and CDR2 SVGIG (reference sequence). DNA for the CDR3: TGTGCCTGGAGTCTCGTCCGGGGCCAAGAGACCCAGTACTTC. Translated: CAWSLVRGQETQYF.

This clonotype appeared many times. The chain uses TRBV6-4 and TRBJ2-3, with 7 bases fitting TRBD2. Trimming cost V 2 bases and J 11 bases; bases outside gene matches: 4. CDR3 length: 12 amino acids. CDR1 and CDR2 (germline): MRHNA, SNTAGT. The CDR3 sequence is CASSDPAGWQYF. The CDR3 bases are TGTGCCAGCAGTGACCCAGCGGGGTGGCAGTATTTT.

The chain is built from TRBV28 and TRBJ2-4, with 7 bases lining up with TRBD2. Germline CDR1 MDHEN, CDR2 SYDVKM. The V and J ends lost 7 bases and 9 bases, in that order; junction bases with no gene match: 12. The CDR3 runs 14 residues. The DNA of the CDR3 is TGTGCCAGCACCGCCTCGCGGGGGAGGGGCATTCAGTACTTC. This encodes CASTASRGRGIQYF.

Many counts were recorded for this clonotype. CDR3 region: CASSYVGSTYGYTF. In nucleotides, the CDR3 is TGTGCCAGCAGTTACGTTGGTTCTACCTATGGCTACACCTTC. The chain is built from TRBV6-5 and TRBJ1-2, with unresolved D. The CDR3 is 14 amino acids. Germline CDR1 reads MNHEY; CDR2 reads SVGAGI. V lost 2 bases to trimming and J lost 4 bases, with 11 bases between them.

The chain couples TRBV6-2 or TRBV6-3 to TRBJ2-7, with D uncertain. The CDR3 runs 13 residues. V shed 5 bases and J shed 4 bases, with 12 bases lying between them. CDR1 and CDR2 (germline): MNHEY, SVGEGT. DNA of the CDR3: TGTGCCAGCAGTCTAGTAGAACCATACGAGCAGTACTTC. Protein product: CASSLVEPYEQYF.

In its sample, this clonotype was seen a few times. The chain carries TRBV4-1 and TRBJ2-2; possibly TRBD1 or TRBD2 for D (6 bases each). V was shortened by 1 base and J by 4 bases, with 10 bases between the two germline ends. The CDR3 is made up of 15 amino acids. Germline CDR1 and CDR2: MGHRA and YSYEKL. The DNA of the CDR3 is TGCGCCAGCAGCCAAGTCGGGGGCGGCACCGGGGAGCTGTTTTTT. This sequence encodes CASSQVGGGTGELFF.

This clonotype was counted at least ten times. CDR3 amino acids: CASTRRTGGYEQYF. In DNA form, the CDR3 reads TGTGCCAGCACCAGAAGAACAGGCGGTTACGAGCAGTACTTC. The V and J genes are TRBV28 and TRBJ2-7, with D possibly matching TRBD1 (5 bases). V was shortened by 7 bases and J by 4 bases, with 17 bases between the two germline ends. The CDR3 totals 14 residues. The germline V gene has CDR1 MDHEN and CDR2 SYDVKM.

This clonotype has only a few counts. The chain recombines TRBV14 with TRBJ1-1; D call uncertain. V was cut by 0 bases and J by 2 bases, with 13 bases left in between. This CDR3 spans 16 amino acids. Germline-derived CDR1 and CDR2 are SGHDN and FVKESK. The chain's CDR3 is CASSQEGGQANTEAFF. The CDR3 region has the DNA TGTGCCAGCAGCCAAGAAGGAGGGCAGGCCAACACTGAAGCTTTCTTT.

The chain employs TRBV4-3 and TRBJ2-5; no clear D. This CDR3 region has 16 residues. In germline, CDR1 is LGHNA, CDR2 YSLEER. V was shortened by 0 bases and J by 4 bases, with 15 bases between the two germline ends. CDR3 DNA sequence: TGCGCCAGCAGCCAAGAAAACTTCAAGGGTGGAGAGACCCAGTACTTC. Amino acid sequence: CASSQENFKGGETQYF.